These T cell receptor beta chains were read from a single sample in a study of cytomegalovirus exposure and HLA in healthy donors. Profiling relied on immunoSEQ multiplex PCR, and the TCRdb table lists in-frame clones only, not all of them. Of some 140,000 clones in the sample, more than 70% were seen once. Material: PBMCs. The receptor source for this set is a human donor in good health. Both conserved end residues are part of each CDR3. The D gene is left open where the match is weak. A clone size is listed for some rows: how often the clone was seen (once, few, many), or a class if it is expanded.

j_gene,abundance,d_gene,v_gene,CDR3aa,CDR3nt
TRBJ2-6,-,-,TRBV29-1,CSVASGKSGANVLTF,TGCAGCGTTGCCTCGGGGAAATCTGGGGCCAACGTCCTGACTTTC
TRBJ2-5,-,-,TRBV7-3,CASSLRGVGLAIPTQETQYF,TGTGCCAGCAGCTTAAGAGGTGTCGGGTTAGCCATCCCCACCCAAGAGACCCAGTACTTC
TRBJ1-3,-,-,TRBV5-1,CASSLEQGNTIYF,TGCGCCAGCAGCTTGGAACAGGGAAACACCATATATTTT
TRBJ2-7,-,-,TRBV5-4,CASSLLSRSSYEQYF,TGTGCCAGCAGCTTGTTGTCAAGGAGCTCCTACGAGCAGTACTTC
TRBJ1-1,-,TRBD1,TRBV7-9,CASSWDSPAEAFF,TGTGCCAGCAGTTGGGACAGCCCGGCTGAAGCTTTCTTT
TRBJ1-1,-,-,TRBV6-1,CASSDGGFWGQGEAFF,TGTGCCAGCAGTGATGGAGGTTTCTGGGGGCAAGGTGAAGCTTTCTTT
TRBJ1-5,-,-,TRBV2,CASRGLGARRQPQHF,TGTGCCAGCCGAGGGTTGGGGGCCCGTAGACAGCCCCAGCATTTT
TRBJ1-4,-,-,TRBV28,CASSFYPTGNEKLFF,TGTGCCAGCAGCTTCTATCCGACGGGAAATGAAAAACTGTTTTTT
TRBJ2-1,-,TRBD2,TRBV14,CASSQVAGAVYNEQFF,TGTGCCAGCAGCCAAGTTGCGGGAGCAGTCTACAATGAGCAGTTCTTC
TRBJ2-5,once,-,TRBV6-1,CASSDFREETQYF,TGTGCCAGCAGTGATTTCAGGGAAGAGACCCAGTACTTC
TRBJ2-2,-,-,TRBV5-5,CASSSRGGGNTGELFF,TGTGCCAGCAGCTCGAGGGGGGGTGGCAACACCGGGGAGCTGTTTTTT
TRBJ2-5,-,-,TRBV9,CASSVSVFGGKQETQYF,TGTGCCAGCAGCGTGAGCGTTTTTGGGGGCAAACAAGAGACCCAGTACTTC
TRBJ2-3,-,-,TRBV7-9,CASSSFKYRPSTDTQYF,TGTGCCAGCAGCTCCTTTAAGTACAGACCTAGCACAGATACGCAGTATTTT
TRBJ2-1,-,-,TRBV19,CASYSYSYNEQFF,TGTGCCAGCTACAGCTACTCCTACAATGAGCAGTTCTTC
TRBJ1-2,-,TRBD1,TRBV28,CASSLTGGYGYTF,TGTGCCAGCAGTTTAACAGGGGGCTATGGCTACACCTTC
TRBJ2-5,-,TRBD2,TRBV5-1,CASSLEWRERETQYF,TGCGCCAGCAGCTTGGAATGGCGGGAGCGGGAGACCCAGTACTTC
TRBJ2-3,-,-,TRBV5-1,CASSLSTDTQYF,TGCGCCAGCAGCCTAAGCACAGATACGCAGTATTTT
TRBJ2-7,-,-,TRBV11-2,CASSVSPGNTNEQYF,TGTGCCAGCAGCGTAAGTCCGGGGAATACAAACGAGCAGTACTTC
TRBJ2-5,-,-,TRBV18,CASSPPTGEETQYF,TGTGCCAGCTCACCACCGACAGGAGAAGAGACCCAGTACTTC
TRBJ2-2,-,TRBD2,TRBV30,CAWSVYRTSGSGRNTGELFF,TGTGCCTGGAGTGTATATAGGACTAGCGGATCAGGTCGGAACACCGGGGAGCTGTTTTTT
TRBJ1-5,-,-,TRBV6-1,CASSPRNSNQPQHF,TGTGCCAGCAGTCCCAGGAATAGCAATCAGCCCCAGCATTTT